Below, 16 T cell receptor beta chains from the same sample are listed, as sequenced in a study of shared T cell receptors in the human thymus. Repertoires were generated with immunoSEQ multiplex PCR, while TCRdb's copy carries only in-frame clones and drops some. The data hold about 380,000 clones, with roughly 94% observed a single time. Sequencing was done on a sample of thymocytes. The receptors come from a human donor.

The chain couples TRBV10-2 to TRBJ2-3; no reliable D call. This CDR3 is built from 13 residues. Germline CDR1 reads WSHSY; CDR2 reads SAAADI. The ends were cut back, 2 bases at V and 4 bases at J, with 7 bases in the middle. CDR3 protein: CASSEATADTQYF. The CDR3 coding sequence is TGCGCCAGCAGTGAGGCGACGGCAGATACGCAGTATTTT.

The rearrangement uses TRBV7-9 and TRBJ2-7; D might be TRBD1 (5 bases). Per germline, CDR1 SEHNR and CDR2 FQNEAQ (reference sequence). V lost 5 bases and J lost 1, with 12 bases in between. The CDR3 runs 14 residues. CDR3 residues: CASSPHRGSYEQYF. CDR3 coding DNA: TGTGCCAGCAGCCCCCATAGGGGATCCTACGAGCAGTACTTC.

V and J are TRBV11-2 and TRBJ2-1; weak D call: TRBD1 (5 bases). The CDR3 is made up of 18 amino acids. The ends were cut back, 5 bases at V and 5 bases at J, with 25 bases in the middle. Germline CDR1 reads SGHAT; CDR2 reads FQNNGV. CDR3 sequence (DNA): TGTGCCAGCAGCCCTACAGCCCCCTCCGGACATACCGACAATGAGCAGTTCTTC. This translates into CASSPTAPSGHTDNEQFF.

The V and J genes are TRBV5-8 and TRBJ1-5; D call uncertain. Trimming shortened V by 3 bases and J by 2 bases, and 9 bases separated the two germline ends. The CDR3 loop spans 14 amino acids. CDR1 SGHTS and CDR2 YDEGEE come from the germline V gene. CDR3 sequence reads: CASSSHTGNQPQHF. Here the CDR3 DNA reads TGTGCCAGCAGCTCCCATACGGGCAATCAGCCCCAGCATTTT.

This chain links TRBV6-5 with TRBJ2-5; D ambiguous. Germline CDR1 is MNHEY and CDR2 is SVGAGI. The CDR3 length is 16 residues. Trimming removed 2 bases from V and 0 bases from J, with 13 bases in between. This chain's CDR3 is CASSYVGNLNQETQYF. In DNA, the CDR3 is TGTGCCAGCAGTTACGTAGGGAACCTCAACCAAGAGACCCAGTACTTC.

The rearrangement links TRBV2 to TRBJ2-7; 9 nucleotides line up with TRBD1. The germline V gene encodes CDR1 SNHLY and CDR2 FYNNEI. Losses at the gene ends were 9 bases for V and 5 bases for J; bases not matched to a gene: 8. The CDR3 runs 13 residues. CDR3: CASWGTGNHEQYF. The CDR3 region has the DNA TGTGCCAGTTGGGGGACAGGGAATCACGAGCAGTACTTC. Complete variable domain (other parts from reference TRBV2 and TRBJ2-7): EPEVTQTPSHQVTQMGQEVILRCVPISNHLYFYWYRQILGQKVEFLVSFYNNEISEKSEIFDDQFSVERPDGSNFTLKIRSTKLEDSAMYFCASWGTGNHEQYFGPGTRLTVT.

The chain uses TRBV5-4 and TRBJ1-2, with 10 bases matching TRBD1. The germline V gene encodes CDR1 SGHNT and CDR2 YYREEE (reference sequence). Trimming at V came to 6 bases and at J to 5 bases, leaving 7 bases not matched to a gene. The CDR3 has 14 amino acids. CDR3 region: CASNAGTGEYGYTF. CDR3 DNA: TGTGCCAGCAACGCGGGGACAGGGGAATATGGCTACACCTTC.

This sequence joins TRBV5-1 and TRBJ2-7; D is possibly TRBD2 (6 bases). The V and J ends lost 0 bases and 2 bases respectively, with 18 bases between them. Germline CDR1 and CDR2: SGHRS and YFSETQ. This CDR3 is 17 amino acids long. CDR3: CASSLGVQASETYEQYF. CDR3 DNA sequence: TGCGCCAGCAGCTTGGGAGTTCAGGCTAGCGAAACCTACGAGCAGTACTTC.

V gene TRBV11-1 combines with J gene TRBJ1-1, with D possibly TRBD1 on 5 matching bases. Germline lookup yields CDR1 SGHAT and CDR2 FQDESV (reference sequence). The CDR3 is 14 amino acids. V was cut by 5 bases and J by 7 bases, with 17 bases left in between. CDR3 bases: TGTGCCAGCAGCCTCGACAGACTTGGGGATGAAGCTTTCTTT. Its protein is CASSLDRLGDEAFF.

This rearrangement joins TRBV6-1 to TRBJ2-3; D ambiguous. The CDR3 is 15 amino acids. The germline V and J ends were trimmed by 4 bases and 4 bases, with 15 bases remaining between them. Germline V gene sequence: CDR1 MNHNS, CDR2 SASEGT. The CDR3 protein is CASSGQPLRADTQYF. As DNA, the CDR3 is TGTGCCAGCAGTGGTCAACCCCTTAGGGCAGATACGCAGTATTTT.

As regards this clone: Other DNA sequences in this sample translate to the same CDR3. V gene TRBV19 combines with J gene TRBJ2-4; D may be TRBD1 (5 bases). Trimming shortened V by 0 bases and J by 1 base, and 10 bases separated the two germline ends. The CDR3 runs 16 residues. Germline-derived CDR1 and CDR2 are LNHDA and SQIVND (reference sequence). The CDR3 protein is CASSIDPGRAKNIQYF. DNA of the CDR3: TGTGCCAGTAGTATAGACCCAGGGCGGGCCAAAAACATTCAGTACTTC.

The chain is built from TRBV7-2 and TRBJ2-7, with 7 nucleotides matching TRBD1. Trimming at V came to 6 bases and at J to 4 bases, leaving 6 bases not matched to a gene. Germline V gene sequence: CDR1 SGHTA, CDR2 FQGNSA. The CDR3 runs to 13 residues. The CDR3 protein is CASSHRGGYEQYF. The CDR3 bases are TGTGCCAGCAGTCACAGGGGTGGTTACGAGCAGTACTTC.

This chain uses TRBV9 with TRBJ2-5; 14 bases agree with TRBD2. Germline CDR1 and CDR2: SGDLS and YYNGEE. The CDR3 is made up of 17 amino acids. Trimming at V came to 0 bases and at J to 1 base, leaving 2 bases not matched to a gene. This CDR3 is CASSVGGLAGGQETQYF. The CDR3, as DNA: TGTGCCAGCAGCGTAGGAGGACTAGCGGGAGGCCAAGAGACCCAGTACTTC. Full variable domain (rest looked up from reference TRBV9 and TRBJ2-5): DSGVTQTPKHLITATGQRVTLRCSPRSGDLSVYWYQQSLDQGLQFLIQYYNGEERAKGNILERFSAQQFPDLHSELNLSSLELGDSALYFCASSVGGLAGGQETQYFGPGTRLLVL.

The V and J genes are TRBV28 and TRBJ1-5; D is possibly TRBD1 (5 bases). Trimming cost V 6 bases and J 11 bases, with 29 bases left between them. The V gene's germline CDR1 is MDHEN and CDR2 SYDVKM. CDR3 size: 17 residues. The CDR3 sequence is CASRDPRQTRAGRAQHF. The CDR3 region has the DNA TGTGCCAGCAGGGACCCCCGACAGACTAGGGCAGGGAGGGCCCAGCATTTT.

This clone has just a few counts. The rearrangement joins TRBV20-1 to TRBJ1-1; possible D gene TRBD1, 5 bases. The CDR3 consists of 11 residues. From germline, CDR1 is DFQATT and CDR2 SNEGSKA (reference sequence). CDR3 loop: CRTATNTEAFF. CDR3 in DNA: TGCAGGACAGCCACGAACACTGAAGCTTTCTTT.

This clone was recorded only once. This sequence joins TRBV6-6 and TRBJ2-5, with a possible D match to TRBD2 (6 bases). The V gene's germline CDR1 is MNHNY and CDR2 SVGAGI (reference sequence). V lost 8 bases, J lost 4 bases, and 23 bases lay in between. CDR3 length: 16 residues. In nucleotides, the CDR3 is TGTGCCAGCGCCGGGAACCCCCGGGGGACCCCAGAGACCCAGTACTTC. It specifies CASAGNPRGTPETQYF.